Shown below are 13 T cell receptor beta chains from a single sample sequenced in a study of blood T cell repertoires in COVID-19. Generated by immunoSEQ multiplex PCR, the TCRdb table keeps only in-frame clones and is missing some. The sample records approximately 250,000 clones, 88% being singletons. Source material: PBMCs or T cells enriched from blood (not recorded which). The receptors were sampled from a woman between 40 and 50 years old who had been exposed to COVID-19.

Only one count was recorded for this clone. The J gene is TRBJ1-5, the V gene TRBV25-1; maybe TRBD1 (6 bases). This CDR3 spans 18 amino acids. Between the trimmed V and J ends, which lost 3 bases and 4 bases, there was a span of 22 bases. The germline gives CDR1 MGHDK, CDR2 SYGVNS. The CDR3: CASSDSFRGRLGNQPQHF. CDR3 nucleotide sequence: TGTGCCAGCAGTGATTCGTTCAGGGGCCGACTGGGAAATCAGCCCCAGCATTTT.

This clone was counted a single time. The CDR3: CASSPAPGYEQYV. The CDR3 coding sequence is TGTGCCAGCAGCCCTGCCCCCGGTTACGAGCAGTACGTC. The rearrangement uses TRBV7-3 and TRBJ2-7; the D is unclear. V was clipped by 5 bases and J by 4 bases, with 12 bases between them. The CDR3 contains 13 residues. CDR1 SGHTA and CDR2 FQGTGA come from the germline V gene.

The chain is built from TRBV13 and TRBJ1-1, with 8 nucleotides matching TRBD1. CDR3 length equals 15 residues. Germline V gene sequence: CDR1 PRHDT, CDR2 FYEKMQ (reference sequence). The junction had 8 bases not matched to a gene; V was cut back by 4 bases and J by 4 bases. The DNA of the CDR3 is TGTGCCAGCAGCTCAGGAGACAGGGGAGGCACTGAAGCTTTCTTT. It codes for CASSSGDRGGTEAFF.

J is TRBJ1-6 and V is TRBV4-2, with 10 bases fitting TRBD1. This CDR3 contains 19 residues. Germline trimming cut 2 bases from V and 4 bases from J; bases unmatched to any gene: 11. CDR1 LGHNA and CDR2 YNFKEQ come from the germline V gene. The chain's CDR3 is CASSQQTGTGEFYNSPLHF. CDR3 DNA sequence: TGTGCCAGCAGCCAACAAACCGGGACAGGGGAATTTTATAATTCACCCCTCCACTTT.

This chain uses TRBV24-1 with TRBJ1-5, with D possibly matching TRBD1 (5 bases). CDR3 length: 19 amino acids. Germline loops: CDR1 KGHDR, CDR2 SFDVKD. V lost 0 bases, J lost 2 bases, and 19 bases lay in between. The CDR3 is CATSDLLTSPTDRNQPQHF. The DNA of the CDR3 is TGTGCCACCAGTGATTTGCTCACCAGTCCGACAGACCGCAATCAGCCCCAGCATTTT.

The chain employs TRBV9 and TRBJ2-1; the match to TRBD1 covers 7 bases. Germline CDR1 reads SGDLS; CDR2 reads YYNGEE. The CDR3 loop spans 12 amino acids. The V gene end was trimmed by 4 bases and the J gene end by 10 bases; junction bases not matched to a gene: 5. The CDR3 DNA follows: TGTGCCAGCAGCCAGACAGGGTACGAGCAGTTCTTC. Its protein product is CASSQTGYEQFF.

In its sample, this clone was seen a few times. This sequence joins TRBV2 and TRBJ1-1; 9 bases align to TRBD1. The CDR3 sequence is 15 residues long. Per the germline V gene, CDR1 is SNHLY and CDR2 is FYNNEI. V lost 4 bases and J lost 4; bases outside the gene matches: 7. CDR3 sequence reads: CASSARDRVGTEAFF. The CDR3 bases are TGTGCCAGCAGTGCCCGGGACAGGGTCGGCACTGAAGCTTTCTTT. Full variable domain (remainder filled in from reference TRBV2 and TRBJ1-1): EPEVTQTPSHQVTQMGQEVILRCVPISNHLYFYWYRQILGQKVEFLVSFYNNEISEKSEIFDDQFSVERPDGSNFTLKIRSTKLEDSAMYFCASSARDRVGTEAFFGQGTRLTVV.

V usage is TRBV24-1 and J usage is TRBJ2-2; 9 positions match TRBD2. This CDR3 has 17 residues. V lost 10 bases, J lost 6 bases, and 17 bases stayed unmatched. Germline-derived CDR1 and CDR2 are KGHDR and SFDVKD. CDR3 sequence: CATGALGGGARPGELFF. The CDR3 DNA is TGTGCCACAGGGGCTCTAGGCGGGGGGGCCCGTCCCGGGGAGCTGTTTTTT.

This sequence joins TRBV3-1 (or the pseudogene TRBV3-2) and TRBJ1-1, with a weak D call TRBD1 (5 bases). This CDR3 spans 14 amino acids. CDR1 and CDR2 from the germline V gene are LGHDT and YNNKEL (reference sequence). V dropped 4 bases and J dropped 3 bases, with 12 bases sitting between them. CDR3 sequence (DNA): TGTGCCAGCAGCCCACAGGTTTTGTACACTGAAGCTTTCTTT. This codes for CASSPQVLYTEAFF.

V and J are TRBV5-5 and TRBJ2-7; D remains ambiguous. The V end lost 5 bases, the J end lost 6 bases, and 12 bases lay between the germline ends. This CDR3 contains 12 residues. The germline gives CDR1 SGHKS, CDR2 YYEKEE (reference sequence). CDR3 nucleotide sequence: TGTGCCAGCAGTGCCGCGACTGGCGAGCAGTACGTC. It is translated as CASSAATGEQYV.

This chain links TRBV11-3 with TRBJ2-3; D is undetermined. Trimming removed 5 bases at V and 0 bases at J, with 9 bases between. From germline, CDR1 is SGHNT and CDR2 YENEEA. CDR3 length: 14 amino acids. The chain's CDR3 is CASSRYSSTDTQYF. Here the CDR3 DNA reads TGTGCCAGCAGCCGGTACTCTAGCACAGATACGCAGTATTTT.

This clone has a single count. Relative to the germline gene, one junction end is altered; a read error may explain this. The rearrangement uses TRBV6-1 and TRBJ1-5, with 7 nucleotides matching TRBD1. CDR3 length: 15 amino acids. Germline CDR1 is MNHNS and CDR2 is SASEGT. The CDR3 loop is CASSKADRVHQPQHF. The CDR3 nucleotides are TGTGCCAGCAGTAAAGCCGACAGGGTCCATCAGCCCCAGCATTTT.

This clone was counted ten times or more. The J gene is TRBJ1-1, the V gene TRBV5-1; D possibly corresponds to TRBD1 (5 bases). Germline V gene sequence: CDR1 SGHRS, CDR2 YFSETQ. This CDR3 is built from 13 residues. The V gene lost 6 bases and the J gene lost 5 bases, with 14 bases spanning the gap. The CDR3 region is CASNPGISTEAFF. CDR3 DNA: TGCGCCAGCAACCCAGGGATATCTACTGAAGCTTTCTTT.